Below, 7 T cell receptor beta chains from the same sample are listed, as sequenced in a study of T cells in Graves' hyperthyroidism and ophthalmopathy. RNA transcripts yielded amplified TCR beta CDR3 regions. The HTBI primer set drove a first-round RT-PCR of the TCR CDR3. TCRdb reanalysed the multiplex PCR reads using MiXCR and keeps one entry per CDR3 protein. The table records around 580,000 distinct CDR3 sequences, approximately 15% of them present only once. Sequencing was performed on blood. The receptors stem from a woman between 18 and 30 years old with Graves' hyperthyroidism.

In its sample, this clonotype was seen many times. The chain uses TRBV11-3 and TRBJ2-1; 13 positions agree with TRBD2. The CDR3 runs to 14 residues. V gave up 3 bases and J gave up 8 bases; unmatched junction bases: 1. Germline V lookup: CDR1 SGHNT, CDR2 YENEEA. The CDR3: CASSFGLAGDEQFF. The CDR3 DNA follows: TGTGCCAGCAGCTTCGGACTAGCGGGGGATGAGCAGTTCTTC.

The V and J genes are TRBV11-2 and TRBJ1-2; 8 bases are shared with TRBD1. The CDR3 spans 15 residues. V dropped 4 bases and J dropped 4; count of bases not matched to a gene: 8. CDR1 and CDR2 (germline): SGHAT, FQNNGV. The CDR3 loop reads CASSSNRGGIYGYTF. The CDR3 region has the DNA TGTGCCAGCAGCTCGAACAGGGGGGGGATCTATGGCTACACCTTC.

This clonotype came up a few times. The CDR3 sequence: CASSPGTSEGFANEQFF. In nucleotides, the CDR3 is TGCGCCAGCAGCCCTGGGACTAGCGAGGGTTTTGCCAATGAGCAGTTCTTC. The chain recombines TRBV4-1 with TRBJ2-1, with 10 bases identical to TRBD2. CDR1 MGHRA and CDR2 YSYEKL come from the germline V gene. The CDR3 is made up of 17 amino acids. J lost 6 bases, V lost 4 bases, and 12 bases had no gene match.

This clonotype was counted ten times or more. The chain uses TRBV20-1 and TRBJ2-5, with D perhaps TRBD2 (5 bases). Trimming cost V 5 bases and J 5 bases, with 12 bases left between them. The CDR3 spans 12 residues. The germline CDR1 and CDR2 sequences are DFQATT and SNEGSKA (reference sequence). The CDR3, as DNA: TGCAGTGCTCGAGGGCTGGGGGAGACCCAGTACTTC. Translation: CSARGLGETQYF.

This clonotype has more than one count but fewer than ten. The chain uses TRBV7-6 and TRBJ2-3; D unclear. The CDR3 totals 12 residues. Trimming removed 5 bases at V and 9 bases at J, with 12 bases between. Germline V gene sequence: CDR1 SGHVS, CDR2 FNYEAQ. The CDR3, as DNA: TGTGCCAGCAGCCCCCACCATGGGACGCAGTATTTT. This encodes CASSPHHGTQYF.

This clonotype was seen at least ten times. The chain combines TRBV12-3 or TRBV12-4 with TRBJ2-7, with 7 bases aligning to TRBD1. The CDR3 runs to 13 residues. V trimming: 6 bases; J trimming: 1 base; junction bases outside the gene matches: 3. In DNA, the CDR3 is TGTGCCAGCAGATTGGACAGGTCCTACGAGCAGTACTTC. Amino acid sequence: CASRLDRSYEQYF.

This clonotype was counted many times. The chain couples TRBV7-3 to TRBJ2-3, with 8 nucleotides matching TRBD2. The V and J ends lost 8 bases and 6 bases, in that order; junction bases with no gene match: 13. The CDR3 totals 15 residues. Germline V lookup: CDR1 SGHTA, CDR2 FQGTGA. CDR3 in amino acids: CASDEAGDLRDTQYF. In nucleotides, the CDR3 is TGTGCCAGCGATGAAGCGGGAGACCTCAGGGATACGCAGTATTTT.